The T cell receptor beta chain under discussion was sequenced for a study of cytomegalovirus exposure and HLA in healthy donors. On this clone: Its specificity is unknown.

The study ran its PCR with 60 Vbeta and 13 Jbeta primers. Libraries were prepared by immunoSEQ multiplex PCR; TCRdb keeps only in-frame clonotypes and omits some of them. The sample yields 130,000 or so clones, approximately 69% seen once. Findings of the study overall: Researchers catalogued around 150 TCR beta chains as cytomegalovirus-associated. Reportedly, fewer N-insertions than the approximately 700-donor mean appeared in an Asian-associated ancestry cluster in a later analysis. Immune exposure information available was restricted to CMV serostatus.

From germline, CDR1 is SGHRS and CDR2 YFSETQ. The J segment lost 1 base and the V segment lost 4 bases, leaving 2 bases of the junction unmatched. This CDR3 is 16 amino acids long. This receptor was identified in a man aged 40-55 years in good health and CMV-seropositive. Source material: PBMCs. The chain has TRBV5-1 and TRBJ2-3; 14 nucleotides line up with TRBD2. The CDR3 DNA is TGCGCCAGCAGCATGACTAGCGGGAGGGGCACAGATACGCAGTATTTT. This translates into CASSMTSGRGTDTQYF.